A single sample is the source of the 14 T cell receptor beta chains below, sequenced in a study of cytomegalovirus exposure and HLA in healthy donors. Researchers ran the PCR with 60 Vbeta and 13 Jbeta primers. Repertoires were generated with immunoSEQ multiplex PCR, while TCRdb's copy carries only in-frame clones and drops some. The table includes over 150,000 clones, roughly 80% detected once. The sample consisted of PBMCs. The source is a woman in her 30s in good health and CMV-seropositive.

V usage is TRBV29-1 and J usage is TRBJ2-3; 8 positions match TRBD1. CDR3 length: 13 amino acids. Germline lookup yields CDR1 SQVTM and CDR2 ANQGSEA. Losses at the gene ends were 6 bases for V and 2 bases for J; bases not matched to a gene: 4. CDR3 DNA sequence: TGCAGCGTGGGGACAGGCTACACAGATACGCAGTATTTT. Protein sequence: CSVGTGYTDTQYF.

This chain connects TRBV6-6 to TRBJ2-5; D is undetermined. Trimming took off 0 bases at V and 4 bases at J, with 12 bases between the two ends. Germline V lookup: CDR1 MNHNY, CDR2 SVGAGI (reference sequence). CDR3 length: 15 residues. This CDR3 is CASSYSIGSLETQYF. DNA of the CDR3: TGTGCCAGCAGTTACTCGATCGGTAGCTTAGAGACCCAGTACTTC.

The chain joins TRBV28 to TRBJ1-2, with a possible D match to TRBD1 (6 bases). V lost 3 bases and J 6 bases, leaving 8 bases between the germline ends. There are 12 residues in the CDR3. Germline V lookup: CDR1 MDHEN, CDR2 SYDVKM. CDR3 sequence (DNA): TGTGCCAGCAGTTTGAACAGGGATGGCTACACCTTC. Its protein product is CASSLNRDGYTF.

This clone was counted once. CDR3 region: CSAPPGTEAFF. The CDR3 bases are TGCAGTGCTCCACCGGGGACTGAAGCTTTCTTT. The V call is TRBV20-1, the J call TRBJ1-1, with unresolved D. CDR1 is DFQATT and CDR2 is SNEGSKA in the germline V gene (reference sequence). The CDR3 runs to 11 residues. Trimming took off 5 bases at V and 5 bases at J, with 9 bases between the two ends.

This clone was observed a handful of times. V and J are TRBV6-5 and TRBJ2-7; 8 bases map to TRBD1. V shed 6 bases, J shed 1 base, and the junction held 8 bases outside the gene matches. Germline V lookup: CDR1 MNHEY, CDR2 SVGAGI. CDR3 length: 15 residues. CDR3 DNA: TGTGCCAGCAGCTCCTACGGGACAGGTTCCTACGAGCAGTACTTC. Amino acid sequence: CASSSYGTGSYEQYF.

This chain uses TRBV10-1 with TRBJ1-5, with 9 bases matching TRBD1. The CDR3 loop spans 20 amino acids. V gave up 4 bases and J gave up 4 bases; unmatched junction bases: 20. Per germline, CDR1 WNHNN and CDR2 SYGVQD (reference sequence). CDR3 coding DNA: TGCGCCAGCAGTGGGTTATGGAGCCGGGACAGGGTAAGCGGGAATCAGCCCCAGCATTTT. This codes for CASSGLWSRDRVSGNQPQHF.

With respect to this clone: Because the CDR3's place on the DNA is in doubt, the DNA is left out and the CDR3 is given as listed by TCRdb. The J gene is TRBJ2-7, the V gene TRBV21-1; the table's D call of TRBD1 was not tested on the DNA. TRBV21-1 is given as a pseudogene. The CDR3 comprises 15 residues, both ends counted. Here the CDR3 reads CASSKVAGGIDEQYF.

The CDR3 protein is CASSSAGSGDGYEQYF. The CDR3 DNA reads TGTGCCAGCAGTTCGGCCGGGAGTGGGGACGGCTACGAGCAGTACTTC. V is TRBV28 and J is TRBJ2-7, with D possibly being TRBD2 (6 bases). The CDR3 runs 16 residues. Trimming removed 4 bases at V and 3 bases at J, with 19 bases between. Germline-derived CDR1 and CDR2 are MDHEN and SYDVKM. Drawing the rest from reference TRBV28 and TRBJ2-7, the complete variable domain is DVKVTQSSRYLVKRTGEKVFLECVQDMDHENMFWYRQDPGLGLRLIYFSYDVKMKEKGDIPEGYSVSREKKERFSLILESASTNQTSMYLCASSSAGSGDGYEQYFGPGTRLTVT.

The V gene is TRBV11-2, the J gene TRBJ1-1; D gene ambiguous. Per germline, CDR1 SGHAT and CDR2 FQNNGV. This CDR3 contains 15 residues. The V end lost 3 bases, the J end lost 2 bases, and 13 bases lay between the germline ends. CDR3 in DNA: TGTGCCAGCAGCTTTGGGCTGAAGTTAAACACTGAAGCTTTCTTT. This gives the protein CASSFGLKLNTEAFF. Complete variable domain (other parts from reference TRBV11-2 and TRBJ1-1): EAGVAQSPRYKIIEKRQSVAFWCNPISGHATLYWYQQILGQGPKLLIQFQNNGVVDDSQLPKDRFSAERLKGVDSTLKIQPAKLEDSAVYLCASSFGLKLNTEAFFGQGTRLTVV.

This chain uses TRBV6-6 with TRBJ1-2; 8 positions agree with TRBD1. This CDR3 region has 15 residues. The trim removed 6 bases at V and 4 bases at J, leaving 10 bases unmatched. CDR1 MNHNY and CDR2 SVGAGI come from the germline V gene (reference sequence). In DNA form, the CDR3 reads TGTGCCAGCAGCCGCGTCCGGGACAGGACCTATGGCTACACCTTC. Its protein is CASSRVRDRTYGYTF.

Relative to its sample, this clone is medium-sized (0.01 to 0.1%). J is TRBJ1-1 and V is TRBV19; D is uncertain. The CDR3 totals 14 residues. The germline V gene encodes CDR1 LNHDA and CDR2 SQIVND (reference sequence). Trimming left V 4 bases short and J 8 bases short, with 17 bases between. The CDR3, as DNA: TGTGCCAGTAGTAGTCTTGCTTATGGGAGCGAAGCTTTCTTT. It is translated as CASSSLAYGSEAFF.

This chain uses TRBV6-6 with TRBJ2-7; 7 bases align to TRBD2. The CDR3 has 15 amino acids. The V gene end was trimmed by 2 bases and the J gene end by 0 bases; junction bases not matched to a gene: 4. The V gene's germline CDR1 is MNHNY and CDR2 SVGAGI (reference sequence). The CDR3 DNA sequence: TGTGCCAGCAGTTACGGGGGGGTGCGCTCCTACGAGCAGTACTTC. Translated, it gives CASSYGGVRSYEQYF.

This rearrangement joins TRBV5-5 to TRBJ1-4; 9 nucleotides match TRBD1. Per the germline V gene, CDR1 is SGHKS and CDR2 is YYEKEE (reference sequence). This CDR3 is 18 amino acids long. After removal of 0 bases from V and 1 base from J, the junction contained 7 bases not matched to a gene. CDR3 region: CASSLETGGRVTNEKLFF. In DNA form, the CDR3 reads TGTGCCAGCAGCTTGGAGACAGGGGGAAGGGTAACTAATGAAAAACTGTTTTTT.

This clone was found a few times. The V call is TRBV7-9, the J call TRBJ1-1; 7 bases agree with TRBD1. The V segment lost 1 base and the J segment 8 bases; nucleotides outside the gene matches: 1. There are 12 residues in the CDR3. CDR1 is SEHNR, CDR2 FQNEAQ, per germline (reference sequence). The CDR3 reads CASSLEGAEAFF. The CDR3 region has the DNA TGTGCCAGCAGCTTAGAGGGGGCGGAAGCTTTCTTT.